A single T cell receptor beta chain is shown here with its context. Its antigen is not identified. The record originates from a study of shared clonotypes between healthy human individuals. Trimming left V 5 bases short and J 3 bases short, with 15 bases between. This CDR3 comprises 15 residues. CDR1 and CDR2 from the germline V gene are KGHSH and LQKENI. Notes on the study in general: Generally, estimated richness proved larger in naive subsets than it did in memory subsets. Compared with clonotypes that all four donors shared, non-shared clonotypes had lower generation probabilities.

The DNA input per sorted-subset replicate PCR was about 220 ng, corresponding to 28,000 or so T cell genomes. Sequencing was performed with immunoSEQ multiplex PCR; in TCRdb, only in-frame clones are kept and a portion is missing. The data hold about a million clones, with around four fifths observed a single time. The receptor's source is a man younger than 35 in good health. The sequenced sample consisted of memory CD4+ T cells sorted from blood. Documented subset: CD45RA-negative fraction. The genes are TRBV18 and TRBJ2-3; D is possibly TRBD1 or TRBD2 (6 bases each). The CDR3 nucleotides read TGTGCCAGCTCAGCCTCGGGGGCCGGGACAGATACGCAGTATTTT. Residues: CASSASGAGTDTQYF. Based on the CDR3 plus reference TRBV18 and TRBJ2-3, the full variable domain is NAGVMQNPRHLVRRRGQEARLRCSPMKGHSHVYWYRQLPEEGLKFMVYLQKENIIDESGMPKERFSAEFPKEGPSILRIQQVVRGDSAAYFCASSASGAGTDTQYFGPGTRLTVL.